These T cell receptor beta chains were read from a single sample in a study of beta chain features in type 1 diabetes. Clones were read by immunoSEQ multiplex PCR, and TCRdb kept only the in-frame ones, dropping some. The repertoire has under 450,000 clones, more than 13% of them found once; the top ten carry under 0.02%. The material sequenced was naive CD4+ T cells from blood. The receptors were sampled from a woman under 30 in good health. CDR3s include the opening cysteine and the closing phenylalanine or tryptophan. D genes are given only for firm matches. Expanded clones get a size class; other rows say once, few or many, or leave the size out.

TRBJ1-2 | - | few | TRBV29-1 | TGCAGCGCCCGGGACTCAGGAGATCGGGGCTACACCTTC | CSARDSGDRGYTF
TRBJ2-2 | TRBD1 | few | TRBV7-9 | TGTGCCAGCAGCGCAGGACAGGGGGCGAACACCGGGGAGCTGTTTTTT | CASSAGQGANTGELFF
TRBJ2-1 | TRBD2 | - | TRBV10-3 | TGTGCCATCAGTGAGTTTAGCGGGTATGAGCAGTTCTTC | CAISEFSGYEQFF
TRBJ1-2 | - | few | TRBV5-4 | TGTGCCAGCAGGGGACTCGGAGGGGTTGTAGGCTACACCTTC | CASRGLGGVVGYTF
TRBJ2-7 | TRBD1 | - | TRBV7-2 | TGTGCCAGCAGCTCCGGGACAGGCGCCTACGAGCAGTACTTC | CASSSGTGAYEQYF
TRBJ2-2 | TRBD1 | - | TRBV19 | TGTGCCAGTAGTAGAGGGACAGCTGAAACCGGGGAGCTGTTTTTT | CASSRGTAETGELFF
TRBJ2-1 | TRBD2 | - | TRBV23-1 | TGCGCCAGCAGTCGGACGGGACGGGAGGAAACGGGACTAGCCTACAATGAGCAGTTCTTC | CASSRTGREETGLAYNEQFF
TRBJ1-2 | - | - | TRBV5-6 | TGTGCCAGCAGCCCGGCGGGAACTAGGGGTGGCTACACCTTC | CASSPAGTRGGYTF
TRBJ2-1 | TRBD2 | - | TRBV28 | TGTGCCAGCAGTCAGGGACTAGCGGGGTACAATGAGCAGTTCTTC | CASSQGLAGYNEQFF
TRBJ2-7 | - | - | TRBV2 | TGTGCCAGCAGTGAAACTGACAACAGGAGCTCCTACGAGCAGTACTTC | CASSETDNRSSYEQYF
TRBJ2-7 | TRBD1 | few | TRBV28 | TGTGCCAGCGGCAGGGACAGGGCCTACGAGCAGTACTTC | CASGRDRAYEQYF
TRBJ1-5 | - | few | TRBV18 | TGTGCCAGCTCTGGAGCTGAGGGTGTCGGGGCCCAGCATTTT | CASSGAEGVGAQHF
TRBJ1-5 | TRBD1 | few | TRBV28 | TGTGCCAGCACTACTGCTATCCCCCACAGGGGAAATCAGCCCCAGCATTTT | CASTTAIPHRGNQPQHF